This record covers a single T cell receptor (beta chain). V shed 4 bases and J 3 bases; nucleotides not matched to a gene: 2. Germline values: CDR1 SEHNR, CDR2 FQNEAQ (reference sequence). The CDR3 contains 15 residues. This sample was taken from a study of blood T cell repertoires in COVID-19. Sequenced by immunoSEQ multiplex PCR; TCRdb stores in-frame clones only, minus some. The sample consists of around 250,000 clones, approximately 90% of them appearing once. This TCR came from a man aged 40-50 years who had been exposed to COVID-19. Sequenced: PBMCs or T cells enriched from blood (not recorded which). The chain is built from TRBV7-9 and TRBJ1-4; 10 positions agree with TRBD1. CDR3 sequence (DNA): TGTGCCAGCAGCTGGGGACAGGGGTCTAATGAAAAACTGTTTTTT. It encodes CASSWGQGSNEKLFF.